The 16 T cell receptor beta chains presented below share a single source sample, sequenced in a study of a mutant IDH1 vaccine in newly diagnosed glioma. Their recognized antigens are unknown. Described time point: week 35, safety follow-up. Each vaccine dose was 300 ug of mutant IDH1 20-mer peptide, with topical imiquimod. Clones were read by immunoSEQ multiplex PCR, and TCRdb kept only the in-frame ones, dropping some. This table has roughly 52,000 clones, roughly 84% appearing once. This specimen consisted of PBMCs, obtained from a glioma patient whose treatment included an IDH1 peptide vaccine. The source of these receptors is a woman aged 18-35 years with glioma.

The gene calls are TRBV5-4 and TRBJ1-1; no definite D call. The CDR3 is 13 residues long. Germline assignment: CDR1 SGHNT and CDR2 YYREEE (reference sequence). V shed 1 base and J shed 0 bases, with 4 bases lying between them. CDR3 loop: CASSLSVNTEAFF. CDR3 bases: TGTGCCAGCAGCTTGTCAGTGAACACTGAAGCTTTCTTT.

The sample holds a few counts of this clone. J is TRBJ1-4 and V is TRBV2; no firm D call. The CDR3 runs to 12 residues. V lost 7 bases and J lost 6, with 9 bases in between. Germline assignment: CDR1 SNHLY and CDR2 FYNNEI. The CDR3 loop is CASKGTDEKLFF. The CDR3 DNA is TGTGCCAGCAAGGGTACGGATGAAAAACTGTTTTTT.

The chain combines TRBV16 with TRBJ1-5; 7 bases agree with TRBD1. The CDR3 extends over 17 amino acids. The V segment lost 4 bases and the J segment 2 bases; nucleotides outside the gene matches: 11. Germline V CDR1 and CDR2: KGHSY, FQNENV. The CDR3 loop reads CASSRMLGGLGNQPQHF. The CDR3 DNA sequence: TGTGCCAGCAGCCGTATGCTAGGGGGCCTGGGCAATCAGCCCCAGCATTTT.

This clone was picked up a small number of times. The V call is TRBV7-9, the J call TRBJ1-1; 7 bases map to TRBD1. Germline V gives CDR1 SEHNR, CDR2 FQNEAQ (reference sequence). The CDR3 has 15 amino acids. V was clipped by 5 bases and J by 3 bases; unmatched bases: 9. CDR3 sequence (DNA): TGTGCCAGCAGCCCGACAGGGAAAGGGGACACTGAAGCTTTCTTT. It yields the protein CASSPTGKGDTEAFF.

The rearrangement joins TRBV5-5 to TRBJ1-2, with D hard to call. Germline V gene data show CDR1 as SGHKS and CDR2 as YYEKEE (reference sequence). V lost 5 bases and J lost 4, with 9 bases in between. CDR3 length: 12 residues. CDR3 region: CASSYEVYGYTF. The DNA for the CDR3 is TGTGCCAGCAGTTACGAGGTCTATGGCTACACCTTC.

V usage is TRBV7-2 and J usage is TRBJ1-2; TRBD1 might be the D (5 bases). Germline V gene data show CDR1 as SGHTA and CDR2 as FQGNSA. V dropped 1 base and J dropped 2 bases, with 11 bases sitting between them. This CDR3 comprises 15 residues. The CDR3 DNA is TGTGCCAGCAGCTTAGTGGCAGGGATAAACTATGGCTACACCTTC. Its protein is CASSLVAGINYGYTF.

This chain uses TRBV19 with TRBJ2-2, with TRBD2 matching over 10 bases. In germline, CDR1 is LNHDA, CDR2 SQIVND (reference sequence). The CDR3 sequence is 16 residues long. Trimming at V came to 3 bases and at J to 3 bases, leaving 4 bases not matched to a gene. Here the CDR3 DNA reads TGTGCCAGTAGTATCCAAGCGGGAGGGTACACCGGGGAGCTGTTTTTT. It yields the protein CASSIQAGGYTGELFF. Complete variable domain (other parts from reference TRBV19 and TRBJ2-2): DGGITQSPKYLFRKEGQNVTLSCEQNLNHDAMYWYRQDPGQGLRLIYYSQIVNDFQKGDIAEGYSVSREKKESFPLTVTSAQKNPTAFYLCASSIQAGGYTGELFFGEGSRLTVL.

This clone occurred a few times. The V gene is TRBV19, the J gene TRBJ2-1; tentatively, D is TRBD2 (6 bases). The CDR3 runs to 13 residues. Trimming cost V 5 bases and J 9 bases, with 14 bases left between them. The germline V gene has CDR1 LNHDA and CDR2 SQIVND (reference sequence). CDR3 sequence: CASSSEGRSEQFF. The CDR3 nucleotides read TGTGCCAGTAGTTCAGAAGGGAGGAGTGAGCAGTTCTTC.

This rearrangement joins TRBV12-5 to TRBJ2-7; a weak D match, TRBD2 (6 bases). CDR3 length equals 13 residues. Germline V gene sequence: CDR1 LGHNT, CDR2 FRNRAP. V gave up 0 bases and J gave up 4 bases, with 7 bases separating them. Here the CDR3 DNA reads TGTGCTAGTGGTTTGGTACGGGGGTACGAGCAGTACTTC. Translating gives CASGLVRGYEQYF.

This chain connects TRBV6-1 to TRBJ1-2; no reliable D call. Germline values: CDR1 MNHNS, CDR2 SASEGT. Trimming took 6 bases from V and 0 from J, leaving 11 bases between them. The CDR3 spans 14 residues. The CDR3 sequence: CASRRPGANYGYTF. CDR3 nucleotide sequence: TGTGCCAGCAGGCGCCCCGGGGCTAACTATGGCTACACCTTC.

The chain employs TRBV5-8 and TRBJ2-1; TRBD2 matches 12 bases. This CDR3 contains 16 residues. The V gene end was trimmed by 0 bases and the J gene end by 5 bases; junction bases not matched to a gene: 3. Germline CDR1 and CDR2: SGHTS and YDEGEE. The CDR3 DNA sequence: TGTGCCAGCAGCTTGGCCGGGACTAGCGGGCACAATGAGCAGTTCTTC. This codes for CASSLAGTSGHNEQFF. The full variable domain, its missing parts supplied by reference TRBV5-8 and TRBJ2-1, is EAGVTQSPTHLIKTRGQQATLRCSPISGHTSVYWYQQALGLGLQFLLWYDEGEERNRGNFPPRFSGRQFPNYSSELNVNALELEDSALYLCASSLAGTSGHNEQFFGPGTRLTVL.

This clone showed up just once. The CDR3 region is CASSLGGQGVYGYTF. As DNA, the CDR3 is TGTGCCAGCAGCTTAGGGGGACAGGGGGTATATGGCTACACCTTC. The rearrangement uses TRBV7-2 and TRBJ1-2, with TRBD1 matching over 11 bases. The CDR3 totals 15 residues. CDR1 and CDR2 (germline): SGHTA, FQGNSA. Trimming cost V 1 base and J 5 bases; bases outside gene matches: 3. Full variable domain (rest looked up from reference TRBV7-2 and TRBJ1-2): GAGVSQSPSNKVTEKGKDVELRCDPISGHTALYWYRQSLGQGLEFLIYFQGNSAPDKSGLPSDRFSAERTGGSVSTLTIQRTQQEDSAVYLCASSLGGQGVYGYTFGSGTRLTVV.

CDR3 DNA: TGCGCCAGCAGTTTAGCGGGAGGACGACACAATGAGCAGTTCTTC. Protein product: CASSLAGGRHNEQFF. V gene TRBV10-2 combines with J gene TRBJ2-1; 10 nucleotides line up with TRBD2. Germline loops: CDR1 WSHSY, CDR2 SAAADI. The V segment lost 5 bases and the J segment 5 bases; nucleotides outside the gene matches: 6. The CDR3 is 15 amino acids.

V gene TRBV27 combines with J gene TRBJ2-1; 7 bases are shared with TRBD2. CDR3 length: 13 amino acids. V gave up 8 bases and J gave up 4 bases; unmatched junction bases: 5. Looked up from germline, CDR1 is MNHEY and CDR2 is SMNVEV (reference sequence). CDR3 DNA: TGTGCCAGCTCGGGACTAATTTACAATGAGCAGTTCTTC. Residues: CASSGLIYNEQFF.

A single count supports this clone. The chain recombines TRBV7-2 with TRBJ2-1; D is ambiguous. The CDR3 sequence is 15 residues long. The germline gives CDR1 SGHTA, CDR2 FQGNSA. Deletions cut 1 base from V and 6 bases from J, with 13 bases between. CDR3 bases: TGTGCCAGCAGCTTAGTCGCAGGTGCCGGCAATGAGCAGTTCTTC. It translates to CASSLVAGAGNEQFF.

The chain recombines TRBV28 with TRBJ2-3, with 8 bases aligning to TRBD1. V was clipped by 6 bases and J by 7 bases; unmatched bases: 3. CDR1 and CDR2 from the germline V gene are MDHEN and SYDVKM. CDR3 size: 12 residues. Here the CDR3 reads CASRDRANTQYF. CDR3 coding DNA: TGTGCCAGCAGGGACAGGGCAAATACGCAGTATTTT.